This T cell receptor beta chain was retrieved from a study of cytomegalovirus exposure and HLA in healthy donors. The PCR ran on 60 Vbeta and 13 Jbeta primers. Sequenced by immunoSEQ multiplex PCR; TCRdb stores in-frame clones only, minus some. The repertoire holds over 65,000 clones, roughly 75% seen once, with about 7.6% in the top ten. There are 15 residues in the CDR3. The V gene's germline CDR1 is SGHDT and CDR2 YYEEEE. The sequenced sample was PBMCs. The clonotype originates from a man aged 60-69 years in good health and CMV-seropositive. The V and J genes are TRBV5-6 and TRBJ2-5, with TRBD2 identical over 13 bases. The last part of the DNA fits TRBJ2-7 better; the J call may be wrong. The CDR3 reads CASSPGLAGYNEQYF. The CDR3 DNA reads TGTGCCAGCAGCCCGGGACTAGCGGGATACAACGAGCAGTACTTC.